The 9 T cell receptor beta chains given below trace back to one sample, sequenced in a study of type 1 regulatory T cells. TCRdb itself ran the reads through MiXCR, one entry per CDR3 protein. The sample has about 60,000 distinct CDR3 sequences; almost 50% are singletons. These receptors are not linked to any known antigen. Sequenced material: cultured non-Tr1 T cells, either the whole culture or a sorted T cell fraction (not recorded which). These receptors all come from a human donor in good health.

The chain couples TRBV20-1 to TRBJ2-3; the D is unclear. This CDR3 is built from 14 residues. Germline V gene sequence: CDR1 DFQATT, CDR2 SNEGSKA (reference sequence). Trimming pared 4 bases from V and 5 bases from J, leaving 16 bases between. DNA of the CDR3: TGCAGTGCTACAGAGAGATCTCCAGGAGATACGCAGTATTTT. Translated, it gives CSATERSPGDTQYF.

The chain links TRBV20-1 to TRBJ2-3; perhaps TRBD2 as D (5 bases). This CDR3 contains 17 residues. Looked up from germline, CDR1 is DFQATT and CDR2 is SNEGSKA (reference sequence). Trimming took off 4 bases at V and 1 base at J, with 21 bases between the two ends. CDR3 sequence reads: CSATLRGPRWGTDTQYF. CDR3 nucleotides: TGCAGTGCTACCTTAAGAGGGCCCCGGTGGGGCACAGATACGCAGTATTTT.

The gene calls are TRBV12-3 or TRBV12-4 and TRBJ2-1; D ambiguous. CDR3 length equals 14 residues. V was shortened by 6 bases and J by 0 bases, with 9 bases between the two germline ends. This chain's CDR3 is CASRSSSSYNEQFF. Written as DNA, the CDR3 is TGTGCCAGCAGGTCATCCAGCTCCTACAATGAGCAGTTCTTC.

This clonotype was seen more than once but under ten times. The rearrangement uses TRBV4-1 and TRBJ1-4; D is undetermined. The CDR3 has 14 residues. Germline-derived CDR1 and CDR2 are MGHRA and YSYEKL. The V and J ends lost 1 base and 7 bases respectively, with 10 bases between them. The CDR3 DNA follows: TGCGCCAGCAGCCAAGGAGAAGGCGGTGAAAAACTGTTTTTT. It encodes CASSQGEGGEKLFF.

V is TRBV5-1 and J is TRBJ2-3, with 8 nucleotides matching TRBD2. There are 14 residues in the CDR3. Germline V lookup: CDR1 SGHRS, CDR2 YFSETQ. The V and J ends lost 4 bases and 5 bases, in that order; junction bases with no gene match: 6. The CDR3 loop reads CASSPGLVEDTQYF. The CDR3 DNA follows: TGCGCCAGCAGCCCGGGACTAGTAGAAGATACGCAGTATTTT.

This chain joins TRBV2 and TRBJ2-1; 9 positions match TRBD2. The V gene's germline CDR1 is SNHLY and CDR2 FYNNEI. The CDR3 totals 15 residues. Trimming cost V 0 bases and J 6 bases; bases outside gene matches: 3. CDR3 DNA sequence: TGTGCCAGCAGTGAAGCAGGGCGGGGGGGCAATGAGCAGTTCTTC. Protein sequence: CASSEAGRGGNEQFF.

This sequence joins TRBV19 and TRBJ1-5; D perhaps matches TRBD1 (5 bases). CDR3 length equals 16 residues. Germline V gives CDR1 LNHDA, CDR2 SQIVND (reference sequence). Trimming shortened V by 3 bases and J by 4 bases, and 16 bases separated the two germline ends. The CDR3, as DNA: TGTGCCAGTAGTATGGGGAGGCGCGGGGGAAATCAGCCCCAGCATTTT. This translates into CASSMGRRGGNQPQHF.

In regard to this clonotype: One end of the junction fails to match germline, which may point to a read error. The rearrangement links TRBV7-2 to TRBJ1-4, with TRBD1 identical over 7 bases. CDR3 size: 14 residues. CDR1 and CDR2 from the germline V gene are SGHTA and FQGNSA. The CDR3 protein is CASSLALLTGTVSF. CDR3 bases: TGTGCCAGCAGCTTAGCGCTCTTGACCGGGACAGTTTCTTTT.

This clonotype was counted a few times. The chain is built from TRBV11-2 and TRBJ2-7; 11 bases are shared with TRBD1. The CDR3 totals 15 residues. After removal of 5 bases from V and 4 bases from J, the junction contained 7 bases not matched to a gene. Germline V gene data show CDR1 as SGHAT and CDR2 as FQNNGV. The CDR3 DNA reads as TGTGCCAGCAGCCTTGGGACAGGGGGTTTATACGAGCAGTACTTC. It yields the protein CASSLGTGGLYEQYF.